This is a list of T cell receptor beta chains from one sample in a study of blood T cell repertoires in COVID-19. Some clones are missing from TCRdb's copy, which holds only in-frame ones; the method was immunoSEQ multiplex PCR. This table has 140,000 to 150,000 clones, roughly 80% appearing once. The material sequenced was peripheral blood. Source of these receptors: a human donor with acute or convalescent COVID-19. The donor label of this sample is uncertain. CDR3s include the opening cysteine and the closing phenylalanine or tryptophan. A D gene is named only where the DNA matches it firmly. Size values are once, few and many counts, or a class for expanded clones, and some rows have none.

j_gene,abundance,v_gene,d_gene,CDR3nt,CDR3aa
TRBJ2-3,NA,TRBV2,NA,TGTGCCAGCAGTGAAGACAGGAGCACAGATACGCAGTATTTT,CASSEDRSTDTQYF
TRBJ2-3,NA,TRBV5-4,TRBD1,TGTGCCAGCAGCTTCCAACTGACAGGGGGCGGGAAAGATACGCAGTATTTT,CASSFQLTGGGKDTQYF
TRBJ1-5,NA,TRBV2,TRBD1,TGTGCCAGCAGTGGGGTGGACAGGCTTCAGCCCCAGCATTTT,CASSGVDRLQPQHF
TRBJ2-3,NA,TRBV9,TRBD1,TGTGCCAGCAGCGTCACCGGACAGGGTGCGCAGTATTTT,CASSVTGQGAQYF
TRBJ1-6,NA,TRBV30,NA,TGTGCCTGGAGACAGGAGTTTAATTCACCCCTCCACTTT,CAWRQEFNSPLHF
TRBJ2-1,NA,TRBV2,NA,TGTGCCAGCAGTTCCTTAAACAGGGGGGGCTCCTACAATGAGCAGTTCTTC,CASSSLNRGGSYNEQFF
TRBJ2-3,few,TRBV27,NA,TGTGCCAGCAGTTCCAGGGGCGCAGGCACAGATACGCAGTATTTT,CASSSRGAGTDTQYF
TRBJ1-5,once,TRBV11-2,NA,TGTGCCAGCAGCTTGGGAGGGGGGCAGCCCCAGCATTTT,CASSLGGGQPQHF
TRBJ1-3,NA,TRBV11-2,NA,TGTGCCAGCAGCTTGGCGACTGTGAACACCATATATTTT,CASSLATVNTIYF
TRBJ2-2,NA,TRBV6-5,TRBD2,TGTGCCAGCAGTTACGGTCTAGCGGTGAACACCGGGGAGCTGTTTTTT,CASSYGLAVNTGELFF
TRBJ2-7,NA,TRBV30,NA,TGTGCCTGGAGTAGGATAGCCGTTAGGAGCTCCTACGAGCAGTACTTC,CAWSRIAVRSSYEQYF
TRBJ1-1,NA,TRBV9,NA,TGTGCCAGCAGCCCCGAGGGCCGAGGGAACACTGAAGCTTTCTTT,CASSPEGRGNTEAFF
TRBJ1-4,NA,TRBV3-1/TRBV3-2,TRBD1,TGTGCCAGCAGCCGTTCTGGACAGGGGGCTAGGGAAAAACTGTTTTTT,CASSRSGQGAREKLFF
TRBJ1-2,NA,TRBV5-6,TRBD1,TGTGCCAGCAGGGATCAGGGGGCCGTACCTTATGGCTACACCTTC,CASRDQGAVPYGYTF
TRBJ1-2,once,TRBV12-3/TRBV12-4,TRBD1,TGTGCCAGCAGTGTCAGACAGGGCAGTGGCTACACCTTC,CASSVRQGSGYTF
TRBJ1-1,NA,TRBV6-5,NA,TGTGCCAGCAGTTACTCGAAGAGTACTGAAGCTTTCTTT,CASSYSKSTEAFF
TRBJ2-2,NA,TRBV10-1,TRBD2,TGCGCCAGCAGTGGGTCAGTCCCTAGCGGGATTAACACCGGGGAGCTGTTTTTT,CASSGSVPSGINTGELFF
TRBJ2-1,NA,TRBV9,NA,TGTGCCAGCACGGAGGGGCCTCGCTCCTACAATGAGCAGTTCTTC,CASTEGPRSYNEQFF
TRBJ2-7,NA,TRBV10-3,TRBD2,TGTGCCATCAGTCCCCGGACTAGCGGGGGCCGGGACTACGAGCAGTACTTC,CAISPRTSGGRDYEQYF
TRBJ1-5,NA,TRBV7-8,NA,TGTGCCAGCAGCCCTCAGACGGGTGGTAATCAGCCCCAGCATTTT,CASSPQTGGNQPQHF
TRBJ2-3,NA,TRBV9,NA,TGTGCCAGCGCAATTCGGGGGACCTTCACAGATACGCAGTATTTT,CASAIRGTFTDTQYF
TRBJ1-3,NA,TRBV3-1/TRBV3-2,NA,TGTGCCAGCAGCCCCCCGGGAGACACCATATATTTT,CASSPPGDTIYF
TRBJ1-2,once,TRBV24-1,NA,TGTGCCACCAGTACAAGTAACTATGGCTACACCTTC,CATSTSNYGYTF
TRBJ2-5,NA,TRBV11-1,NA,TGTGCCAGCAGCTTCCCAGCGGGGACCCAGTACTTC,CASSFPAGTQYF
TRBJ2-2,NA,TRBV24-1,NA,TGTGCCACCAGTGATTTGTACGCGGACAAGAACACCGGGGAGCTGTTTTTT,CATSDLYADKNTGELFF
TRBJ2-1,few,TRBV24-1,TRBD1,TGTGCCACCAGTGACCCGGACAGGGAAGGCCCCTACAATGAGCAGTTCTTC,CATSDPDREGPYNEQFF
TRBJ1-1,NA,TRBV6-5,NA,TGTGCCAGCCCTAACCGGCGGGGAGACACTGAAGCTTTCTTT,CASPNRRGDTEAFF
TRBJ1-5,NA,TRBV4-1,TRBD1,TGCGCCAGCAGCCTTGTCGGACAGGTTAGCAATCAGCCCCAGCATTTT,CASSLVGQVSNQPQHF
TRBJ2-5,NA,TRBV7-2,TRBD1,TGTGCCAGCAGCTTAGGGACAGGGAAGACCCAGTACTTC,CASSLGTGKTQYF
TRBJ2-3,NA,TRBV4-1,TRBD2,TGCGCCAGCAGCCCCTCCATCGGGGGGGGAGATACGCAGTATTTT,CASSPSIGGGDTQYF